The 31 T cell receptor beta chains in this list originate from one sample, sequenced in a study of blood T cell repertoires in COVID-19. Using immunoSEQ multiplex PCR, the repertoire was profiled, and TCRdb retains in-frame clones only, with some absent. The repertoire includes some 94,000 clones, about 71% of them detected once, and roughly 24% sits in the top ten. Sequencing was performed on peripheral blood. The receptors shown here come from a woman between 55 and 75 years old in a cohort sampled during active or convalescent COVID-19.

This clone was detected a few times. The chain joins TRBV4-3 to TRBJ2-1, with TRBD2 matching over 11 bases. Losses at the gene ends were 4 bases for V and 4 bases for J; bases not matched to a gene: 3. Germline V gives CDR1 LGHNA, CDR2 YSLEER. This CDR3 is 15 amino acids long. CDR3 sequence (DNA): TGCGCCAGCAGCCCCGGGACTAGCGGTTACAATGAGCAGTTCTTC. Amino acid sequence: CASSPGTSGYNEQFF.

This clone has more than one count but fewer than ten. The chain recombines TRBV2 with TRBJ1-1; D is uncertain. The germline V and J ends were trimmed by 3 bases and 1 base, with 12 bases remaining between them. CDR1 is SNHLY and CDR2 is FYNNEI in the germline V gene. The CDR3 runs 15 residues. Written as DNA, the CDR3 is TGTGCCAGCAGTGAGATGGTGGGCTGGAACACTGAAGCTTTCTTT. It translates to CASSEMVGWNTEAFF.

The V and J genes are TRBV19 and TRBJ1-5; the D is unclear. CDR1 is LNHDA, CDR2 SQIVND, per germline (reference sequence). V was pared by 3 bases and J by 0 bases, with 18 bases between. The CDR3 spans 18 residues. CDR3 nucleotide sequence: TGTGCCAGTAGTATGGGGAGGGAGGGCGCTTATAGCAATCAGCCCCAGCATTTT. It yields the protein CASSMGREGAYSNQPQHF.

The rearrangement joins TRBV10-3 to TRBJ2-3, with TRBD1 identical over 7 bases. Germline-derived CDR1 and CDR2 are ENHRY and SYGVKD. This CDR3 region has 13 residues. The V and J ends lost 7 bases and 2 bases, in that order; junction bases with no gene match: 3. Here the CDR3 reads CAINRGFTDTQYF. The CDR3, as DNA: TGTGCCATCAACAGGGGCTTCACAGATACGCAGTATTTT.

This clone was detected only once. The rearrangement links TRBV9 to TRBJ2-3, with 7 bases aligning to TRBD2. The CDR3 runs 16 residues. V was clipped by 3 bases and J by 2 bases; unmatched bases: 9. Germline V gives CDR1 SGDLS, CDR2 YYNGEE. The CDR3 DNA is TGTGCCAGCAGCGCAGCTAGCGGACCCCCCACAGATACGCAGTATTTT. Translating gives CASSAASGPPTDTQYF.

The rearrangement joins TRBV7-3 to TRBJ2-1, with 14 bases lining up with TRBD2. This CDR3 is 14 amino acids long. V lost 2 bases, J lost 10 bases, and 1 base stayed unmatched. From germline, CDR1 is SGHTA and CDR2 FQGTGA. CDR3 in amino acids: CASSLGLAGGEQFF. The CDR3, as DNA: TGTGCCAGCAGCTTAGGACTAGCGGGGGGCGAGCAGTTCTTC. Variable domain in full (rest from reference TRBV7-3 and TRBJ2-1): GAGVSQTPSNKVTEKGKYVELRCDPISGHTALYWYRQSLGQGPEFLIYFQGTGAADDSGLPNDRFFAVRPEGSVSTLKIQRTERGDSAVYLCASSLGLAGGEQFFGPGTRLTVL.

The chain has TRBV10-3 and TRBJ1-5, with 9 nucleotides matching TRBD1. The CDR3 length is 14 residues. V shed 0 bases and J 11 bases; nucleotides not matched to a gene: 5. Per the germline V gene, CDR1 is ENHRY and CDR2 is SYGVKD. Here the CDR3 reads CAISESGQGPSQHF. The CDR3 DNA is TGTGCCATCAGTGAGTCGGGACAGGGCCCGTCCCAGCATTTT.

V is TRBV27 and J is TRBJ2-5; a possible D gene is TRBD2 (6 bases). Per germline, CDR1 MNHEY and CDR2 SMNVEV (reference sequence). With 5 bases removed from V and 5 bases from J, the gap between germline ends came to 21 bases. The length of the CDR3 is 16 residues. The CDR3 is CASSPATGGAKETQYF. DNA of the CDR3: TGTGCCAGCAGTCCCGCGACGGGCGGGGCAAAGGAGACCCAGTACTTC.

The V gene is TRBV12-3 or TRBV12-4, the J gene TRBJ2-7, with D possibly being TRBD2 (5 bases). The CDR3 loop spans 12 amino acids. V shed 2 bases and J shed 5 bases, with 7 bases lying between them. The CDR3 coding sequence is TGTGCCAGCAGTTTATGGGGAGACGAGCAGTACTTC. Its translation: CASSLWGDEQYF.

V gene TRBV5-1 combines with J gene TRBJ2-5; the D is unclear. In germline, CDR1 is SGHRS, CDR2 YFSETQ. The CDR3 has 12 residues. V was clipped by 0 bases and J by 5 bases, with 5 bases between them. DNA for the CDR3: TGCGCCAGCAGCTTGGACTGGGAGACCCAGTACTTC. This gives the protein CASSLDWETQYF. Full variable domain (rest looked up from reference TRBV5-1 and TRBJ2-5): KAGVTQTPRYLIKTRGQQVTLSCSPISGHRSVSWYQQTPGQGLQFLFEYFSETQRNKGNFPGRFSGRQFSNSRSEMNVSTLELGDSALYLCASSLDWETQYFGPGTRLLVL.

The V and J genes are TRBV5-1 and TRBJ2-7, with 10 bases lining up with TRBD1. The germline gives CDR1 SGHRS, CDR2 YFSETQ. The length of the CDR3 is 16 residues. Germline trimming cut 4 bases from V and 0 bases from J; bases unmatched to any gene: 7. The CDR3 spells CASSRARTGGSYEQYF. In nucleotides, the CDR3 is TGCGCCAGCAGCCGGGCCAGGACAGGGGGCTCCTACGAGCAGTACTTC.

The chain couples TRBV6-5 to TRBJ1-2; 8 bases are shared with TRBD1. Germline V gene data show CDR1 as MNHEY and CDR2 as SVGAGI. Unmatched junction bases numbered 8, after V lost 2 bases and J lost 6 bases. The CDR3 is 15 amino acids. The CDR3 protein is CASSYVATGVHGYTF. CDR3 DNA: TGTGCCAGCAGTTACGTAGCGACAGGGGTTCATGGCTACACCTTC.

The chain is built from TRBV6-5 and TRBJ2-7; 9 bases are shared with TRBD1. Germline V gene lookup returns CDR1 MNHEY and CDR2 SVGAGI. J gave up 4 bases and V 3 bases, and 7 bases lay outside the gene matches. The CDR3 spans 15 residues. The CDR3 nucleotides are TGTGCCAGCAGTTATAATGGACAGGGGCCTTACGAGCAGTACTTC. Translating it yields CASSYNGQGPYEQYF.

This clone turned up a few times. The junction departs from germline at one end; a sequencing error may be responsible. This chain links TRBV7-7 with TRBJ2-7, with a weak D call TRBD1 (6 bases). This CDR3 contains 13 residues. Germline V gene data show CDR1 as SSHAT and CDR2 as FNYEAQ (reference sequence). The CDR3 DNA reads TGTGCTAGCAGCTTAGGCCCACAGGGAAAGCAGTACTTC. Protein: CASSLGPQGKQYF.

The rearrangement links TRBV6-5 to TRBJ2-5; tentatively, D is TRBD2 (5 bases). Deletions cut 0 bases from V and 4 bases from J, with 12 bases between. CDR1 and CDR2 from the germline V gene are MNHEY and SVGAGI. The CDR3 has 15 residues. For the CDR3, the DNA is TGTGCCAGCAGTTACTCGTCGGGGTCCCCAGAGACCCAGTACTTC. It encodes CASSYSSGSPETQYF.

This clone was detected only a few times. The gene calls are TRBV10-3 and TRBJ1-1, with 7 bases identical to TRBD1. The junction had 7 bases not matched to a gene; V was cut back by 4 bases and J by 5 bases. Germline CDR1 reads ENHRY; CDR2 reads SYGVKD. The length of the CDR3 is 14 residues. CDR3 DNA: TGTGCCATCAGTGTCGGTTACAGGGGAACTGAAGCTTTCTTT. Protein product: CAISVGYRGTEAFF.

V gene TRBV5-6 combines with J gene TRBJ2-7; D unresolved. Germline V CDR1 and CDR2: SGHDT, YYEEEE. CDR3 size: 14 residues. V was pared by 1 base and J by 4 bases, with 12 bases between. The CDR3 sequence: CASSLFLSPYEQYF. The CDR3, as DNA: TGTGCCAGCAGCTTGTTTTTGTCCCCATACGAGCAGTACTTC.

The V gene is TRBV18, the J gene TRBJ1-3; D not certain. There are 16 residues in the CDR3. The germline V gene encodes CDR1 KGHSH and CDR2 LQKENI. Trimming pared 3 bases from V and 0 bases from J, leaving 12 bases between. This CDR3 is CASSPTGSDSGNTIYF. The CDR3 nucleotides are TGTGCCAGCTCACCGACGGGGTCAGACTCTGGAAACACCATATATTTT.

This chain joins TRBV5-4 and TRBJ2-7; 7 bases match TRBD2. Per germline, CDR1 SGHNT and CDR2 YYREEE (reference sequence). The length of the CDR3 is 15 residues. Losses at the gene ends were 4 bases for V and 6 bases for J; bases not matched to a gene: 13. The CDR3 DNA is TGTGCCAGCAGCCCCAGGTTGGGGGGGAATGGCGAGCAGTACTTC. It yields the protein CASSPRLGGNGEQYF.

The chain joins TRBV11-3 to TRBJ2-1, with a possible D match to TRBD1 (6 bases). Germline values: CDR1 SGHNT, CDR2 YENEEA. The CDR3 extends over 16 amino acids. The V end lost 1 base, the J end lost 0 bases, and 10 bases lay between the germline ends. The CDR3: CASSLGQGSSYNEQFF. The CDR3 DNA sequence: TGTGCCAGCAGCTTAGGGCAGGGGAGCTCCTACAATGAGCAGTTCTTC.

Here the CDR3 reads CASSLRTGRDGYTF. The CDR3 region has the DNA TGTGCCAGCAGTTTGCGGACAGGGAGGGATGGCTACACCTTC. The rearrangement links TRBV28 to TRBJ1-2; 8 bases agree with TRBD1. In germline, CDR1 is MDHEN, CDR2 SYDVKM. V shed 3 bases and J 6 bases; nucleotides not matched to a gene: 6. The CDR3 sequence is 14 residues long.

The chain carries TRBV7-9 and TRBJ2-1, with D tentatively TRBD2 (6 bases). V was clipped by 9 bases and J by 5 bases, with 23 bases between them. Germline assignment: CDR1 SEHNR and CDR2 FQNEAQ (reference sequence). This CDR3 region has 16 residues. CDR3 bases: TGTGCCAGTCAGTATGCACTAGCCTTATTCCACAATGAGCAGTTCTTC. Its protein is CASQYALALFHNEQFF. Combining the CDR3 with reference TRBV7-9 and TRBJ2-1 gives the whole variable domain DTGVSQNPRHKITKRGQNVTFRCDPISEHNRLYWYRQTLGQGPEFLTYFQNEAQLEKSRLLSDRFSAERPKGSFSTLEIQRTEQGDSAMYLCASQYALALFHNEQFFGPGTRLTVL.

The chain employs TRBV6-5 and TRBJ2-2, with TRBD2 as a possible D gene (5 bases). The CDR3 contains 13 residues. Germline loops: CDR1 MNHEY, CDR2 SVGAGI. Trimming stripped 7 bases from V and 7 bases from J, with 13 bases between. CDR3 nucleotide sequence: TGTGCCAGCAAGGTGGGAGCCAACGGGGAGCTGTTTTTT. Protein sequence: CASKVGANGELFF.

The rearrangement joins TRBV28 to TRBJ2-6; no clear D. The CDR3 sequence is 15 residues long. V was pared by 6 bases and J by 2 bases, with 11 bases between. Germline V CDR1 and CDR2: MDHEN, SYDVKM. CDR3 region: CASSRPRAGANVLTF. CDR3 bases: TGTGCCAGCAGCCGGCCCCGGGCTGGGGCCAACGTCCTGACTTTC.

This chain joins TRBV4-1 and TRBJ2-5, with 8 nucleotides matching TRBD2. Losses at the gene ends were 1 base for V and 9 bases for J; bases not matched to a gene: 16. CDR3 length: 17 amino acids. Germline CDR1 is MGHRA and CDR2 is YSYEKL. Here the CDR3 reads CASSQGSTGGSSSSQYF. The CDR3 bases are TGCGCCAGCAGCCAAGGCTCGACGGGGGGGTCCTCCTCGTCCCAGTACTTC.

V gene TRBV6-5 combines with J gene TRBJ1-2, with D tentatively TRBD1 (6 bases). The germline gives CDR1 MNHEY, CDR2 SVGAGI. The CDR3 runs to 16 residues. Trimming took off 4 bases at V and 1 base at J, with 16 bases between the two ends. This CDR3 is CASSFPPKQGNYGYTF. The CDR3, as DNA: TGTGCCAGCAGTTTCCCCCCTAAACAGGGTAACTATGGCTACACCTTC.

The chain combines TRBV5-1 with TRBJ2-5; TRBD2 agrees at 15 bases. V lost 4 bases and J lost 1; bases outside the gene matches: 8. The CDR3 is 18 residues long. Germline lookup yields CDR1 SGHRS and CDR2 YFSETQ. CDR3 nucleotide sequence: TGCGCCAGCAGCGCCGGGACTAGCGGGGGGACCGGCCAAGAGACCCAGTACTTC. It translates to CASSAGTSGGTGQETQYF.

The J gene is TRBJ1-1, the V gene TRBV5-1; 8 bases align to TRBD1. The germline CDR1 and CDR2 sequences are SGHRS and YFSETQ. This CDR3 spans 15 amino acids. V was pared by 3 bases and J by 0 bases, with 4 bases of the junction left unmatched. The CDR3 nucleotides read TGCGCCAGCAGCTGGTCGACAGGGGTGAACACTGAAGCTTTCTTT. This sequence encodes CASSWSTGVNTEAFF.

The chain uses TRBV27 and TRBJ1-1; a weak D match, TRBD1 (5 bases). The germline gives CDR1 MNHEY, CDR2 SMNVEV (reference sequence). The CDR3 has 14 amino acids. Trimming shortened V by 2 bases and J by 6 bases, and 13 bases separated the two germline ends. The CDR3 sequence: CASSLKLGVAEAFF. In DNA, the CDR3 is TGTGCCAGCAGTTTAAAGCTAGGGGTCGCTGAAGCTTTCTTT.

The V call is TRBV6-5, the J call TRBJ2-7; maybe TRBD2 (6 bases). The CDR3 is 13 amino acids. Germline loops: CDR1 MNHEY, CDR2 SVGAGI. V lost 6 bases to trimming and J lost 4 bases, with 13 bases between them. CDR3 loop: CASSLAQLYEQYF. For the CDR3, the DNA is TGTGCCAGCAGCCTAGCGCAACTTTACGAGCAGTACTTC.

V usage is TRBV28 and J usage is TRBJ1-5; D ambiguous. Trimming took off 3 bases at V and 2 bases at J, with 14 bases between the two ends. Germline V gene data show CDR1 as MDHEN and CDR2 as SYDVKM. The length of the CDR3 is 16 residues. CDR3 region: CASSFSAGERNQPQHF. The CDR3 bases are TGTGCCAGCAGTTTTAGTGCTGGGGAGCGCAATCAGCCCCAGCATTTT.